One and the same sample provided the 11 T cell receptor beta chains below, sequenced in a study of identical twins. From the 5' RACE reads, TCRdb called clonotypes with MiXCR, one entry per CDR3 protein. The table shows fewer than 500,000 distinct CDR3 sequences, with approximately 25% occurring only once. These data were likewise used in another study, on T cells expressing NK-cell markers.

The source material was CD4+ T cells sorted from blood. The receptors were gathered from a woman aged 18-29 years in good health.

The table lists this clonotype with a few counts. The genes are TRBV12-3 or TRBV12-4 and TRBJ1-1; D not certain. Deletions cut 5 bases from V and 7 bases from J, with 20 bases between. The CDR3 sequence is 15 residues long. CDR3 DNA: TGTGCCAGCAGTCCCCCGTCTTGGAGAAGCAGTGAAGCTTTCTTT. This sequence encodes CASSPPSWRSSEAFF.

This clonotype was picked up a small number of times. The gene calls are TRBV20-1 and TRBJ2-1; D not certain. Germline V CDR1 and CDR2: DFQATT, SNEGSKA (reference sequence). With 1 base removed from V and 5 bases from J, the gap between germline ends came to 9 bases. The CDR3 contains 13 residues. CDR3 amino acids: CSARADLNNEQFF. DNA for the CDR3: TGCAGTGCTAGAGCAGACTTAAACAATGAGCAGTTCTTC.

This chain connects TRBV2 to TRBJ2-3, with D possibly TRBD2 on 6 matching bases. This CDR3 has 18 residues. V lost 7 bases, J lost 1 base, and 24 bases lay in between. CDR1 is SNHLY and CDR2 is FYNNEI in the germline V gene. CDR3 coding DNA: TGTGCCAGCACCAGCGGGCCAACACTGACGGGGGGCACAGATACGCAGTATTTT. Its translation is CASTSGPTLTGGTDTQYF.

The chain uses TRBV9 and TRBJ2-2; D is perhaps TRBD2 (7 bases). The V gene's germline CDR1 is SGDLS and CDR2 YYNGEE. The CDR3 consists of 16 residues. Trimming cost V 4 bases and J 2 bases, with 15 bases left between them. DNA of the CDR3: TGTGCCAGCAGCCCGGGGGGCCGCCCCAACACCGGGGAGCTGTTTTTT. Translating it yields CASSPGGRPNTGELFF.

This clonotype was observed a handful of times. This sequence joins TRBV7-9 and TRBJ1-1; D is unclear. CDR1 and CDR2 from the germline V gene are SEHNR and FQNEAQ (reference sequence). CDR3 length equals 14 residues. The germline V and J ends were trimmed by 2 bases and 6 bases, with 13 bases remaining between them. The CDR3 coding sequence is TGTGCCAGCAGCTTACTTGGTGTCGAGGCTGAAGCTTTCTTT. Amino acids: CASSLLGVEAEAFF.

V is TRBV7-9 and J is TRBJ2-1, with D perhaps given as TRBD1 or TRBD2 (5 bases each). CDR1 and CDR2 from the germline V gene are SEHNR and FQNEAQ (reference sequence). V was shortened by 5 bases and J by 10 bases, with 18 bases between the two germline ends. The CDR3 runs 14 residues. CDR3 in amino acids: CASSPGIQGPEQFF. As DNA, the CDR3 is TGTGCCAGCAGCCCGGGGATTCAGGGTCCGGAGCAGTTCTTC.

This clonotype was counted a few times. The chain links TRBV7-2 to TRBJ2-5, with D uncertain. Trimming removed 5 bases from V and 5 bases from J, with 9 bases in between. The CDR3 contains 12 residues. Per the germline V gene, CDR1 is SGHTA and CDR2 is FQGNSA. The CDR3 sequence: CASSPQRETQYF. CDR3 nucleotide sequence: TGTGCCAGCAGCCCCCAAAGGGAGACCCAGTACTTC.

This chain uses TRBV12-3 or TRBV12-4 with TRBJ2-1, with 10 bases that match TRBD2. The ends lost 6 bases at V and 9 bases at J; junction bases unmatched: 5. This CDR3 contains 13 residues. The CDR3 bases are TGTGCCAGCAGACAAGTAGCGGGAGGTGAGCAGTTCTTC. This sequence encodes CASRQVAGGEQFF.

J is TRBJ2-4 and V is TRBV7-2, with D unclear. This CDR3 has 13 amino acids. CDR1 and CDR2 (germline): SGHTA, FQGNSA. The germline V and J ends were trimmed by 1 base and 5 bases, with 6 bases remaining between them. CDR3 amino acids: CASSLGVQNIQYF. The CDR3, as DNA: TGTGCCAGCAGCTTAGGTGTTCAAAACATTCAGTACTTC. Filled out from reference TRBV7-2 and TRBJ2-4, the complete variable domain reads GAGVSQSPSNKVTEKGKDVELRCDPISGHTALYWYRQSLGQGLEFLIYFQGNSAPDKSGLPSDRFSAERTGGSVSTLTIQRTQQEDSAVYLCASSLGVQNIQYFGAGTRLSVL.

The chain carries TRBV7-2 and TRBJ1-6, with D maybe TRBD1 (5 bases). The germline gives CDR1 SGHTA, CDR2 FQGNSA. The CDR3 covers 16 residues. V shed 2 bases and J shed 5 bases, with 13 bases lying between them. DNA of the CDR3: TGTGCCAGCAGCTTAAACGACAGCGGCAATAATTCACCCCTCCACTTT. Translation gives CASSLNDSGNNSPLHF. Together with reference TRBV7-2 and TRBJ1-6, the CDR3 gives the full variable domain: GAGVSQSPSNKVTEKGKDVELRCDPISGHTALYWYRQSLGQGLEFLIYFQGNSAPDKSGLPSDRFSAERTGGSVSTLTIQRTQQEDSAVYLCASSLNDSGNNSPLHFGNGTRLTVT.

The chain links TRBV27 to TRBJ1-3; 7 positions match TRBD1. With V trimmed by 6 bases and J by 0 bases, 5 bases remained unmatched. Germline CDR1 reads MNHEY; CDR2 reads SMNVEV (reference sequence). CDR3 length: 15 amino acids. The CDR3 coding sequence is TGTGCCAGCAGGGCGACAGGGACCTCTGGAAACACCATATATTTT. Translation gives CASRATGTSGNTIYF.